The following is a T cell receptor (beta chain) sequence with its context. This sample is part of a study of blood T cell repertoires in COVID-19. Study-wide context: From T cells, B-cell-depleted T cells, or PBMCs came the material, which was cDNA or gDNA.

Trimming removed 0 bases from V and 5 bases from J, with 14 bases in between. The CDR3 has 15 residues. CDR1 and CDR2 from the germline V gene are SGHRS and YFSETQ. Authors' methods: Nucleated cell counts were estimated from reference gene primer amplification. TCRdb's copy holds only in-frame clones and misses some; the assay was immunoSEQ multiplex PCR. V and J calls and clone size are copied from that table; D and trimming were computed from the DNA. Of 85,000 to 110,000 clones in the sample, approximately 84% were seen once. This TCR was sampled from a human donor in a cohort sampled during active COVID-19. V and J are TRBV5-1 and TRBJ1-1; D possibly corresponds to TRBD1 (5 bases). The sequenced material came from peripheral blood. The CDR3 DNA reads as TGCGCCAGCAGCTTGGACGGCAGGGTAGTAACTGAAGCTTTCTTT. Residues: CASSLDGRVVTEAFF. The variable domain in full, with the rest retrieved from reference TRBV5-1 and TRBJ1-1, is KAGVTQTPRYLIKTRGQQVTLSCSPISGHRSVSWYQQTPGQGLQFLFEYFSETQRNKGNFPGRFSGRQFSNSRSEMNVSTLELGDSALYLCASSLDGRVVTEAFFGQGTRLTVV.